This T cell receptor beta chain emerged from a study of shared clonotypes between healthy human individuals. Original data processing: As immunoSEQ supplied junction-only sequences (without quality scores), filtering differed. The table came from immunoSEQ multiplex PCR; TCRdb's copy has only in-frame clones and leaves some out. Clonal size and the V and J genes are those of that table, whereas D and trimming came from the DNA. This sample has roughly 2,500,000 clones, with roughly 93% found just once. CD45RA-negative memory and CD45RA+ naive subsets were split from the CD4+ cells. CDR1 SGHRS and CDR2 YFSETQ come from the germline V gene. The J segment lost 7 bases and the V segment lost 2 bases, leaving 9 bases of the junction unmatched. The CDR3 covers 15 residues.

The sequencing sample was made of naive CD4+ T cells from PBMCs. The subset is: CD45RA+ positively selected. This TCR derives from a man aged 18 to 30 in good health. Some clones in this sample may be carry-over from other donors' samples. This chain uses TRBV5-1 with TRBJ2-7; TRBD1 aligns across 10 bases. Written as DNA, the CDR3 is TGCGCCAGCAGCTTCGCGGGGACAGGGGCCGGGGAGCAGTACTTC. Protein: CASSFAGTGAGEQYF.